The 29 T cell receptor beta chains presented below share a single source sample, sequenced in a study of a mutant IDH1 vaccine in newly diagnosed glioma. Described time point: week 23, last vaccination. In every dose of vaccine, 300 ug of mutant IDH1 20-mer peptide was given alongside topical imiquimod. These TCRs' antigens remain unknown. Libraries were prepared by immunoSEQ multiplex PCR; TCRdb keeps only in-frame clonotypes and omits some of them. The table shows approximately 82,000 clones, with around 83% occurring only once. Sample: PBMCs, taken from a glioma patient whose treatment included an IDH1 peptide vaccine. These receptors were collected from a woman between 45 and 65 years old with glioma.

The chain links TRBV6-5 to TRBJ2-2; D unresolved. This CDR3 has 16 residues. CDR1 and CDR2 from the germline V gene are MNHEY and SVGAGI. Trimming cost V 0 bases and J 1 base, with 9 bases left between them. As DNA, the CDR3 is TGTGCCAGCAGTTACTCGAACATTAAGAACACCGGGGAGCTGTTTTTT. This sequence encodes CASSYSNIKNTGELFF.

The chain combines TRBV7-9 with TRBJ2-1, with 11 bases that match TRBD2. The ends lost 9 bases at V and 9 bases at J; junction bases unmatched: 4. CDR1 is SEHNR and CDR2 is FQNEAQ in the germline V gene (reference sequence). This CDR3 contains 12 residues. CDR3 nucleotide sequence: TGTGCCAGTAGCGGGAGGGGCCTTGAGCAGTTCTTC. As protein: CASSGRGLEQFF. Together with reference TRBV7-9 and TRBJ2-1, the CDR3 gives the full variable domain: DTGVSQNPRHKITKRGQNVTFRCDPISEHNRLYWYRQTLGQGPEFLTYFQNEAQLEKSRLLSDRFSAERPKGSFSTLEIQRTEQGDSAMYLCASSGRGLEQFFGPGTRLTVL.

The CDR3 sequence: CSETQGDTQYF. DNA for the CDR3: TGCAGCGAAACCCAGGGAGATACGCAGTATTTT. The J gene is TRBJ2-3, the V gene TRBV29-1; D may be TRBD1 (5 bases). Looked up from germline, CDR1 is SQVTM and CDR2 is ANQGSEA. CDR3 length: 11 amino acids. Trimming shortened V by 7 bases and J by 5 bases, and 10 bases separated the two germline ends.

The rearrangement joins TRBV27 to TRBJ2-2; 10 bases line up with TRBD2. Per germline, CDR1 MNHEY and CDR2 SMNVEV (reference sequence). J gave up 4 bases and V 4 bases, and 12 bases lay outside the gene matches. The CDR3 covers 18 residues. The CDR3 protein is CASSSRLAGMVGTGELFF. The CDR3 DNA sequence: TGTGCCAGCAGTTCTCGACTAGCGGGCATGGTCGGCACCGGGGAGCTGTTTTTT.

This chain links TRBV9 with TRBJ2-6; 8 bases fit TRBD1. J lost 2 bases, V lost 4 bases, and 8 bases had no gene match. This CDR3 is 17 amino acids long. Germline CDR1 SGDLS, CDR2 YYNGEE. The CDR3 DNA reads as TGTGCCAGCAGCATGTCTGTACAGGGGGCTGGGGCCAACGTCCTGACTTTC. Protein product: CASSMSVQGAGANVLTF.

V gene TRBV14 combines with J gene TRBJ1-3; D call uncertain. Trimming stripped 1 base from V and 3 bases from J, with 4 bases between. The CDR3 runs to 13 residues. Germline CDR1 and CDR2: SGHDN and FVKESK. The DNA for the CDR3 is TGTGCCAGCAGCCAAGTAGTTGGAAACACCATATATTTT. It specifies CASSQVVGNTIYF.

The chain combines TRBV7-9 with TRBJ1-4, with D maybe TRBD1 (5 bases). CDR3 length: 16 residues. The germline gives CDR1 SEHNR, CDR2 FQNEAQ (reference sequence). The V end was cut by 5 bases, the J end by 6 bases, with 19 bases between. The CDR3 loop is CASSPGRGAGDEKLFF. Here the CDR3 DNA reads TGTGCCAGCAGCCCCGGGAGGGGCGCGGGGGATGAAAAACTGTTTTTT.

V is TRBV7-9 and J is TRBJ2-3; 13 bases map to TRBD2. This CDR3 spans 19 amino acids. The germline V gene has CDR1 SEHNR and CDR2 FQNEAQ (reference sequence). Trimming took 4 bases from V and 3 from J; bases not matched to a gene: 13. The CDR3 loop reads CASSSPTSGRTQATDTQYF. The CDR3 DNA sequence: TGTGCCAGCAGCTCCCCGACTAGCGGGAGGACCCAAGCAACAGATACGCAGTATTTT.

The J gene is TRBJ2-1, the V gene TRBV6-5, with a possible D match to TRBD2 (5 bases). This CDR3 has 15 residues. V was clipped by 0 bases and J by 9 bases, with 15 bases between them. CDR1 is MNHEY, CDR2 SVGAGI, per germline. The CDR3 DNA reads TGTGCCAGCAGTTACTCGACGGCTAGCTCGGGTGAGCAGTTCTTC. As protein: CASSYSTASSGEQFF.

This clone has only a few counts. V gene TRBV28 combines with J gene TRBJ2-7, with 9 bases identical to TRBD1. The CDR3 covers 17 residues. The trim removed 0 bases at V and 5 bases at J, leaving 11 bases unmatched. CDR1 is MDHEN and CDR2 is SYDVKM in the germline V gene. The CDR3 spells CASSLWGVQGAKHEQYF. The DNA of the CDR3 is TGTGCCAGCAGTTTATGGGGAGTACAGGGGGCAAAGCACGAGCAGTACTTC.

The CDR3: CASSINRGNTEAFF. The CDR3 nucleotides are TGTGCCAGTAGTATCAACAGGGGGAACACTGAAGCTTTCTTT. The V and J genes are TRBV19 and TRBJ1-1; 7 bases match TRBD1. Trimming removed 3 bases from V and 1 base from J; junction bases left unmatched: 2. This CDR3 has 14 amino acids. The germline gives CDR1 LNHDA, CDR2 SQIVND (reference sequence).

This clone has only a few counts. The chain is built from TRBV19 and TRBJ1-5; 8 bases match TRBD1. V trimming: 4 bases; J trimming: 2 bases; junction bases outside the gene matches: 1. The CDR3 extends over 14 amino acids. The germline CDR1 and CDR2 sequences are LNHDA and SQIVND (reference sequence). For the CDR3, the DNA is TGTGCCAGTAGTAGGGGACAGGGCAATCAGCCCCAGCATTTT. It is translated as CASSRGQGNQPQHF. The full variable domain, in which reference TRBV19 and TRBJ1-5 provide the parts outside the CDR3, is DGGITQSPKYLFRKEGQNVTLSCEQNLNHDAMYWYRQDPGQGLRLIYYSQIVNDFQKGDIAEGYSVSREKKESFPLTVTSAQKNPTAFYLCASSRGQGNQPQHFGDGTRLSIL.

The chain combines TRBV7-2 with TRBJ2-3; 9 positions agree with TRBD2. The CDR3 runs 15 residues. The V gene's germline CDR1 is SGHTA and CDR2 FQGNSA. CDR3: CVSLRGGRGTDTQYF. The CDR3 region has the DNA TGTGTCTCCCTTAGAGGCGGGAGGGGGACAGATACGCAGTATTTT.

CDR3 region: CASSTRDGAYEQYF. DNA of the CDR3: TGTGCCAGCAGTACTCGGGACGGGGCCTACGAGCAGTACTTC. The rearrangement links TRBV28 to TRBJ2-7; D assignment may be TRBD1 or TRBD2 (5 bases each). Germline-derived CDR1 and CDR2 are MDHEN and SYDVKM. The CDR3 sequence is 14 residues long. Trimming took 5 bases from V and 2 from J, leaving 13 bases between them.

The V gene is TRBV5-1, the J gene TRBJ2-7; D is uncertain. The CDR3 is made up of 14 amino acids. The V and J ends lost 1 base and 5 bases respectively, with 13 bases between them. CDR1 is SGHRS, CDR2 YFSETQ, per germline. This CDR3 reads CASSLTGQKNEQYF. The CDR3 nucleotides read TGCGCCAGCAGCTTGACCGGGCAGAAGAACGAGCAGTACTTC.

This clone was observed a single time. The rearrangement joins TRBV6-1 to TRBJ2-1; 10 bases agree with TRBD2. The CDR3 totals 16 residues. Trimming removed 2 bases from V and 7 bases from J; junction bases left unmatched: 8. The germline V gene encodes CDR1 MNHNS and CDR2 SASEGT. DNA of the CDR3: TGTGCCAGCAGTGAATTTAGAAGCGGGAGGGTAAATGAGCAGTTCTTC. Encoded protein: CASSEFRSGRVNEQFF.

Notes on this clone: The germline gene is not matched at one end of the junction; a read error may be the cause. V gene TRBV9 combines with J gene TRBJ2-7; no firm D call. This CDR3 has 12 residues. Germline-derived CDR1 and CDR2 are SGDLS and YYNGEE. The DNA of the CDR3 is TGTGCCAGCAGCCCCCAGGAGTACGGGCAGTACTTC. It translates to CASSPQEYGQYF.

This chain connects TRBV11-3 to TRBJ2-1, with D perhaps assigned TRBD1 or TRBD2 (6 bases each). Germline-derived CDR1 and CDR2 are SGHNT and YENEEA. This CDR3 is built from 17 residues. The V end was cut by 5 bases, the J end by 12 bases, with 29 bases between. This CDR3 reads CASSLSEGGPHSRGQFF. In DNA, the CDR3 is TGTGCCAGCAGCCTCTCAGAGGGGGGCCCTCACTCGAGGGGGCAGTTCTTC.

The rearrangement links TRBV13 to TRBJ2-3, with 12 positions matching TRBD2. Looked up from germline, CDR1 is PRHDT and CDR2 is FYEKMQ (reference sequence). Trimming took 0 bases from V and 2 from J; bases not matched to a gene: 6. The CDR3 sequence is 18 residues long. The CDR3 coding sequence is TGTGCCAGCAGCTTAGGCCTTCTAGCGGGAGGGTACACAGATACGCAGTATTTT. Protein sequence: CASSLGLLAGGYTDTQYF.

This sequence joins TRBV19 and TRBJ1-1; 10 bases align to TRBD1. This CDR3 region has 12 residues. The V and J ends lost 9 bases and 7 bases, in that order; junction bases with no gene match: 5. The germline V gene has CDR1 LNHDA and CDR2 SQIVND (reference sequence). The CDR3 loop reads CASSGTGVEAFF. The DNA for the CDR3 is TGTGCCAGCTCCGGGACAGGGGTTGAAGCTTTCTTT.

The rearrangement links TRBV7-6 to TRBJ2-7; D is perhaps TRBD1 (6 bases). This CDR3 spans 14 amino acids. V was trimmed by 4 bases and J by 6 bases, leaving 16 bases between them. Germline V gene data show CDR1 as SGHVS and CDR2 as FNYEAQ. DNA for the CDR3: TGTGCCAGCAGCTCTCCAGGGGCGGCTGGCGAGCAGTACTTC. Its protein is CASSSPGAAGEQYF.

This clone was found once. This sequence joins TRBV10-3 and TRBJ2-5; maybe TRBD2 (5 bases). TRBJ2-7 explains the end of the DNA better; the J call may be wrong. The CDR3 runs 15 residues. The V gene's germline CDR1 is ENHRY and CDR2 SYGVKD. DNA for the CDR3: TGTGCCATCAGTGAGTCACGCCAGAGGGTCGCCGAGCAGTACTTC. This gives the protein CAISESRQRVAEQYF.

The chain recombines TRBV7-3 with TRBJ2-1; no reliable D call. V lost 5 bases to trimming and J lost 5 bases, with 13 bases between them. The CDR3 has 14 residues. The germline V gene encodes CDR1 SGHTA and CDR2 FQGTGA. CDR3 nucleotides: TGTGCCAGCAGCCCTCGGTTAGCAGACAATGAGCAGTTCTTC. Encoded protein: CASSPRLADNEQFF.

This chain joins TRBV30 and TRBJ2-5; maybe TRBD1 (7 bases). The ends were cut back, 1 base at V and 5 bases at J, with 11 bases in the middle. This CDR3 region has 13 residues. Looked up from germline, CDR1 is GTSNPN and CDR2 is SVGIG (reference sequence). CDR3 protein: CAWSEQGRETQYF. The DNA of the CDR3 is TGTGCCTGGAGTGAACAGGGGAGGGAGACCCAGTACTTC.

V is TRBV4-2 and J is TRBJ1-5; a possible D gene is TRBD1 (6 bases). V was trimmed by 4 bases and J by 6 bases, leaving 19 bases between them. Germline CDR1 LGHNA, CDR2 YNFKEQ. CDR3 size: 16 residues. CDR3 region: CASSPKAGALGQPQHF. CDR3 DNA: TGTGCCAGCAGCCCAAAGGCGGGGGCGTTGGGTCAGCCCCAGCATTTT.

The chain links TRBV27 to TRBJ1-1, with D perhaps matching TRBD1 (6 bases). Germline-derived CDR1 and CDR2 are MNHEY and SMNVEV (reference sequence). This CDR3 has 17 amino acids. Deletions cut 5 bases from V and 1 base from J, with 20 bases between. The CDR3 reads CASSARGVGRPNTEAFF. CDR3 nucleotide sequence: TGTGCCAGCAGTGCTAGGGGGGTTGGGAGGCCGAACACTGAAGCTTTCTTT.

The chain joins TRBV10-1 to TRBJ2-3; D gene unclear. This CDR3 has 15 amino acids. Per germline, CDR1 WNHNN and CDR2 SYGVQD (reference sequence). The V and J ends lost 4 bases and 5 bases respectively, with 16 bases between them. CDR3 amino acids: CASSGGSRNVDTQYF. CDR3 nucleotide sequence: TGCGCCAGCAGTGGGGGAAGCCGGAACGTAGATACGCAGTATTTT.

This chain connects TRBV19 to TRBJ1-5, with a weak D call TRBD1 (5 bases). The CDR3 is 16 residues long. Per germline, CDR1 LNHDA and CDR2 SQIVND (reference sequence). Trimming stripped 8 bases from V and 4 bases from J, with 21 bases between. In nucleotides, the CDR3 is TGTGCCAGTCATACTAGGCAGGCTGGGGGGAATCAGCCCCAGCATTTT. Translated: CASHTRQAGGNQPQHF.

This rearrangement joins TRBV5-1 to TRBJ2-2; unclear D gene. This CDR3 spans 14 amino acids. Germline lookup yields CDR1 SGHRS and CDR2 YFSETQ. With 4 bases removed from V and 1 base from J, the gap between germline ends came to 8 bases. The CDR3 loop is CASSTDVNTGELFF. The DNA for the CDR3 is TGCGCCAGCAGCACCGACGTGAACACCGGGGAGCTGTTTTTT.